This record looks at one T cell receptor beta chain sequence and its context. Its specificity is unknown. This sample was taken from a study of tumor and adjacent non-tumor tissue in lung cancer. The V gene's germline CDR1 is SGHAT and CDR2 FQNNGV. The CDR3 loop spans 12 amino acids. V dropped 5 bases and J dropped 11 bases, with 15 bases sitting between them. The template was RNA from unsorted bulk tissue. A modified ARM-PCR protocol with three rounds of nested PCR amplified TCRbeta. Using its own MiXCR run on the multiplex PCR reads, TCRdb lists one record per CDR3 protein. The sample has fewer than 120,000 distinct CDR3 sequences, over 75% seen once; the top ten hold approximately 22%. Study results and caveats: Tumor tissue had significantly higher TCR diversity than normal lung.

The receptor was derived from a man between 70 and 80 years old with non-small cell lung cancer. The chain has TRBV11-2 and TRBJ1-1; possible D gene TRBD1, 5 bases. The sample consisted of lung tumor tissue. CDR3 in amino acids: CASSRGRRDAFF. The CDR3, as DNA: TGTGCCAGCAGCAGGGGCAGGCGAGATGCTTTCTTT.